This is a list of T cell receptor beta chains from one sample in a study of T cells in Graves' hyperthyroidism and ophthalmopathy. TCRdb independently ran MiXCR on the multiplex PCR reads; one entry per CDR3 protein. Of around 500,000 distinct CDR3 sequences in the sample, over 13% are singletons; the top ten hold less than 20%. Sequenced sample: blood. These receptor sequences come from a woman in her late teens or twenties with Graves' hyperthyroidism. CDR3s include the opening cysteine and the closing phenylalanine or tryptophan. Where a row states a size, it is once, few, many or the class of an expanded clone; other rows omit it.

V: TRBV6-5
size: NA
J: TRBJ1-3
CDR3: CASSYRKSGNTIYF

V: TRBV7-9
size: NA
J: TRBJ2-3
CDR3: CASSWPPGRYTDTQYF

V: TRBV19
size: NA
J: TRBJ2-1
CDR3: CASSIRDNYNEQFF

V: TRBV28
size: many
J: TRBJ2-7
CDR3: CASQVGSSYEQYF

V: TRBV4-2
size: few
J: TRBJ2-1
CDR3: CATGLADYNEQFF

V: TRBV29-1
size: few
J: TRBJ1-2
CDR3: CSVSQTGGYGYTF

V: TRBV4-2
size: NA
J: TRBJ2-7
CDR3: CASSSQDHEQYF

V: TRBV24-1
size: NA
J: TRBJ1-2
CDR3: CATSDIDREPYGYTF

V: TRBV6-6
size: few
J: TRBJ2-5
CDR3: CASSYRVGETQYF

V: TRBV4-1
size: NA
J: TRBJ2-1
CDR3: CASSLNGYNEQFF

V: TRBV5-1
size: NA
J: TRBJ2-1
CDR3: CASRETRNYEQFF

V: TRBV19
size: many
J: TRBJ1-5
CDR3: CATSTGGSQPQHF

V: TRBV11-1
size: once
J: TRBJ1-1
CDR3: CASSLFGTQNTEAFF

V: TRBV7-3
size: NA
J: TRBJ1-5
CDR3: CASSLRVRYSNQPQHF

V: TRBV29-1
size: NA
J: TRBJ1-1
CDR3: CSVELADSPNTEAFF

V: TRBV5-5
size: many
J: TRBJ2-3
CDR3: CASSLDVRSTSTDTQYF

V: TRBV2
size: NA
J: TRBJ2-1
CDR3: CASSDFGGHYYNEQFF

V: TRBV29-1
size: many
J: TRBJ2-7
CDR3: CSVEDRGGGLAVQYF

V: TRBV5-4
size: few
J: TRBJ1-1
CDR3: CASSPPAVNTEAFF

V: TRBV3-1
size: many
J: TRBJ2-5
CDR3: CASSHLAVPLGETQYF

V: TRBV19
size: many
J: TRBJ2-2
CDR3: CASSWTANTGELFF

V: TRBV20-1
size: few
J: TRBJ2-2
CDR3: CSATSASNTGELFF

V: TRBV6-1
size: many
J: TRBJ2-1
CDR3: CASSVRDRYIDEQFF

V: TRBV7-9
size: few
J: TRBJ2-1
CDR3: CASSQRRDSERVVEQFF

V: TRBV19
size: few
J: TRBJ1-2
CDR3: CASSIDKDYGYTF

V: TRBV2
size: many
J: TRBJ2-5
CDR3: CASSEIRGYQETQYF

V: TRBV11-2
size: many
J: TRBJ2-3
CDR3: CASSPLTGTDTQYF

V: TRBV6-1
size: many
J: TRBJ1-2
CDR3: CASRTGQGHYGYTF

V: TRBV29-1
size: few
J: TRBJ2-4
CDR3: CSVVGGNIQYF

V: TRBV6-2/TRBV6-3
size: few
J: TRBJ1-5
CDR3: CASRSSGTFNQPQHF

V: TRBV4-1
size: many
J: TRBJ1-2
CDR3: CASSHLDTSGGYTF